This section outlines one T cell receptor (beta chain) sequence together with its context. Antigen specificity is unknown. The sample's treatment: oral pan-JAK inhibitor, 5-10 mg twice daily. RNA, once extracted, was reverse transcribed into cDNA for use as the sequencing template. Sequencing was performed with immunoSEQ multiplex PCR; in TCRdb, only in-frame clones are kept and a portion is missing. The data hold 90,000 to 150,000 clones, with about half observed a single time. This sample was included in a study of CD8+ T cells in alopecia areata. Study-level information: Tofacitinib ran 6 to 18 months, followed by 6 months off drug. The share of scalp area affected provided the severity score for treated patients.

Germline-derived CDR1 and CDR2 are SEHNR and FQNEAQ (reference sequence). The CDR3 contains 16 residues. Trimming removed 6 bases from V and 1 base from J, with 15 bases in between. Study-level findings and limits: Persistence in scalp and blood during tofacitinib was observed for many expanded lesional clones.

This chain joins TRBV7-9 and TRBJ2-2; tentatively, D is TRBD1 or TRBD2 (5 bases each). The sample in question was CD4+ T cells sorted from blood, obtained at week 4, from a patient treated with tofacitinib. The receptor comes from a human donor with alopecia areata. The CDR3 DNA is TGTGCCAGCAGTTATACCGGGACGGGGAACACCGGGGAGCTGTTTTTT. Protein sequence: CASSYTGTGNTGELFF.